This T cell receptor (beta chain) is from a study of breast tumors, draining lymph nodes, adjacent tissues. TCRdb re-derived calls from the multiplex PCR reads in MiXCR, one entry per CDR3 protein. The table has 180,000 or so distinct CDR3 sequences, approximately 33% seen once. This clonotype was observed at least ten times. Its antigen remains unidentified. Germline lookup yields CDR1 SEHNR and CDR2 FQNEAQ (reference sequence). The CDR3 is 14 residues long. Losses at the gene ends were 5 bases for V and 7 bases for J; bases not matched to a gene: 9. Study conclusions and caveats: Data fit most tumor T cells coming from lymph node, expanding in tumor. Compared with basal-like, luminal-like tumors shared significantly more repertoire with nontumor tissue. Tumor repertoires ranked between lymph nodes and nontumor tissue in diversity, with V and J gene preferences. That most tumor T cells come from lymph nodes remained unproven.

The lymph nodes were axillary draining lymph nodes from breast cancer patients. The chain joins TRBV7-9 to TRBJ2-5, with TRBD1 identical over 8 bases. The specimen was axillary lymph node tissue. This clonotype was sampled from a female donor with breast cancer. Some clones in this sample may be carry-over from other donors' samples. CDR3 amino acids: CASSPDQGALTQYF. The CDR3 DNA is TGTGCCAGCAGCCCTGACCAGGGGGCTTTGACCCAGTACTTC.